What follows describes a single T cell receptor (beta chain). Antigen unknown. Trimming cost V 0 bases and J 1 base; bases outside gene matches: 4. The CDR3 runs to 16 residues. Germline-derived CDR1 and CDR2 are SGDLS and YYNGEE. PCR was performed using 60 Vbeta and 13 Jbeta primers. TCRdb's table, derived via immunoSEQ multiplex PCR, lists solely in-frame clones and lacks some. Here the sample table reports roughly 200,000 clones. This specimen comes from a study of cytomegalovirus exposure and HLA in healthy donors. Whole-study context: Early on, a data release was issued that held tens of millions of unique TCRs from HLA-typed donors.

Study conclusions and caveats: Excluded: some indistinguishable V segments such as TRBV6-2 and TRBV6-3. The classifier was said to identify cytomegalovirus status with high specificity and sensitivity. In an earlier analysis, productive rearrangement rates for most beta V segments clustered near 90% or 30%.

Specimen: PBMCs. The chain couples TRBV9 to TRBJ2-5; TRBD2 agrees at 9 bases. The TCR was taken from a man aged 25-45 years in good health and CMV-seronegative. For the CDR3, the DNA is TGTGCCAGCAGCGTAGGGTTAGCGGGGGTCCAAGAGACCCAGTACTTC. Its translation: CASSVGLAGVQETQYF.